This T cell receptor (beta chain) comes out of a study of blood T cell repertoires in COVID-19. Study in general: Samples representing acute and convalescent COVID-19 were sourced from the United States, Italy and Spain.

Repertoires were generated with immunoSEQ multiplex PCR, while TCRdb's copy carries only in-frame clones and drops some. The sample lists 210,000 or so clones, more than 80% seen once, with around 1.3% in the top ten. Germline V CDR1 and CDR2: SGHDT, YYEEEE. The CDR3 length is 11 residues. Trimming removed 4 bases at V and 6 bases at J, with 8 bases between. The chain links TRBV5-6 to TRBJ2-7, with D uncertain. The TCR comes from a woman in her thirties with COVID-19, enrolled during active disease. Sample: peripheral blood. This CDR3 reads CASSRPGEQYF. The CDR3 coding sequence is TGTGCCAGCAGCCGGCCGGGCGAGCAGTACTTC.